Listed below are T cell receptor beta chains from one sample, sequenced in a study of cytomegalovirus exposure and HLA in healthy donors. Using immunoSEQ multiplex PCR, the repertoire was profiled, and TCRdb retains in-frame clones only, with some absent. The data contain around 240,000 clones, 82% of them singletons. Sequenced: PBMCs. The receptors shown here come from a middle-aged woman in good health and CMV-seropositive. Both conserved end residues are part of each CDR3. A D gene is named only where the DNA matches it firmly. Some rows mark clone size as missing; the rest say once, few, many or name a class of expanded clone.

J gene | D gene | V gene | clone size | CDR3 length | CDR3 DNA | CDR3 protein
TRBJ1-6 | TRBD1 | TRBV7-2 | few | 17 | TGTGCCAGCAGCCCTAGGGGGCAGATTCACTATAATTCCCCCCTCCACTTT | CASSPRGQIHYNSPLHF
TRBJ2-1 | . | TRBV7-3 | . | 11 | TGTGCCAGCGGGCGGGGAATTGAGCAGTTCTTC | CASGRGIEQFF
TRBJ2-7 | TRBD2 | TRBV5-1 | . | 14 | TGCGCCAGCAGCTTGGGCGGGGGAGTCAACGAGCAGTACTTC | CASSLGGGVNEQYF
TRBJ1-1 | . | TRBV9 | . | 16 | TGTGCCAGCAGCGGGGGGACAACCCGATTGAACACTGAAGCTTTCTTT | CASSGGTTRLNTEAFF
TRBJ1-2 | TRBD1 | TRBV7-2 | . | 13 | TGTGCCAGCAGCGAGGGACAGACCTATGGCTACACCTTC | CASSEGQTYGYTF
TRBJ1-2 | TRBD1 | TRBV15 | . | 14 | TGTGCCACCAGCAGCTACAGGGGGTCCTATGGCTACACCTTC | CATSSYRGSYGYTF
TRBJ2-7 | . | TRBV30 | once | 13 | TGTGCCTGGAGGACTCCTGGCGTCTACGAGCAGTACTTC | CAWRTPGVYEQYF
TRBJ2-7 | . | TRBV7-2 | . | 13 | TGTGCCAGCAGCTTAGCTGAAGATTACGCGGAGTACTTC | CASSLAEDYAEYF
TRBJ1-5 | . | TRBV5-6 | . | 13 | TGTGCCAGCAGCTCTGGACAGAGTCAGCCCCAGCATTTT | CASSSGQSQPQHF
TRBJ2-3 | TRBD2 | TRBV4-2 | . | 15 | TGTGCCAGCAGCCCGGGGGGGTCTAGCACAGATACGCAGTATTTT | CASSPGGSSTDTQYF
TRBJ2-1 | TRBD2 | TRBV29-1 | . | 15 | TGCAGCGTTGAACCCGGGACTAGCGGGATTGGTGAGCAGTTCTTC | CSVEPGTSGIGEQFF
TRBJ2-1 | . | TRBV7-3 | . | 13 | TGTGCCAGCAGCCCAAGCCTCTACAATGAGCAGTTCTTC | CASSPSLYNEQFF
TRBJ1-1 | TRBD1 | TRBV5-4 | . | 12 | TGTGCCAGCAGCCCCTGGGACAGAGAAGCTTTCTTT | CASSPWDREAFF
TRBJ1-3 | TRBD1 | TRBV5-1 | few | 15 | TGCGCCAGCAGCTCGGGACAGGGAATTGGAAACACCATATATTTT | CASSSGQGIGNTIYF
TRBJ2-7 | TRBD2 | TRBV5-4 | few | 15 | TGTGCCAGCAGCGCCGGACTAGCGGGGCGCTACGAGCAGTACTTC | CASSAGLAGRYEQYF
TRBJ2-2 | . | TRBV6-1 | . | 14 | TGTGCCAGCAGTGAGCAGGGAGGTACCGGGGAGCTGTTTTTT | CASSEQGGTGELFF
TRBJ1-1 | TRBD1 | TRBV27 | . | 14 | TGTGCCAGCAGTCTAGACAGGGGTACTGGAGAAGCTTTCTTT | CASSLDRGTGEAFF
TRBJ2-5 | TRBD1 | TRBV29-1 | . | 13 | TGCAGCGTCGCCACAGGGGTCTTAGAGACCCAGTACTTC | CSVATGVLETQYF
TRBJ2-5 | . | TRBV4-1 | . | 15 | TGCGCCAGCAGCCTATGGACAGGGAGGGGAGAGACCCAGTACTTC | CASSLWTGRGETQYF
TRBJ1-6 | . | TRBV9 | . | 14 | TGTGCCAGCAGCGCGGCAGGGTACAATTCACCCCTCCACTTT | CASSAAGYNSPLHF
TRBJ2-7 | . | TRBV7-9 | . | 12 | TGTTCCAGCAGCCGCGAAACCTACGAGCAGTACTTC | CSSSRETYEQYF
TRBJ2-3 | TRBD2 | TRBV9 | once | 17 | TGTGCCAGCAGCGTAGGGCTAGCGGGAGGGACAAAAGGTACGCAGTATTTT | CASSVGLAGGTKGTQYF
TRBJ1-1 | . | TRBV9 | . | 13 | TGTGCCAGCAGCTTCGGAGGGGACACTGAAGCTTTCTTT | CASSFGGDTEAFF
TRBJ2-4 | TRBD2 | TRBV11-2 | . | 16 | TGTGCCAGCAGCTTAGGAGGCGGGAGGGCCAAAAACATTCAGTACTTC | CASSLGGGRAKNIQYF
TRBJ2-7 | . | TRBV11-2 | . | 15 | TGTGCCAGCAGCTTAGCAGGAGGTCCTAGCGATGAGCAGTACTTC | CASSLAGGPSDEQYF
TRBJ2-5 | TRBD1 | TRBV18 | . | 14 | TGTGCCAGCTCACCGCAGACAGGGAAGGAGACCCAGTACTTC | CASSPQTGKETQYF
TRBJ1-1 | . | TRBV30 | . | 13 | TGTGCCTGGAGTGTACTAAAGAACACTGAAGCTTTCTTT | CAWSVLKNTEAFF
TRBJ2-7 | TRBD2 | TRBV29-1 | . | 16 | TGCAGCGCCCTTGATAGAGGGTCTCCTCAAGCGGGAGAGCAGTACTTC | CSALDRGSPQAGEQYF
TRBJ2-7 | . | TRBV4-3 | . | 14 | TGCGCCAGCAGCCCAGGGTGGAATTCCTACGAGCAGTACTTC | CASSPGWNSYEQYF
TRBJ1-5 | . | TRBV27 | . | 15 | TGTGCCAGCTCCCGAGGAAGGGGGAACGGCCAGCCCCAGCATTTT | CASSRGRGNGQPQHF
TRBJ1-1 | TRBD1 | TRBV29-1 | . | 13 | TGCAGCGTTGAAGTAGGTATCGGGACAGGAGCTTTCTTT | CSVEVGIGTGAFF
TRBJ1-4 | . | TRBV7-2 | . | 18 | TGTGCCAGCAGCTTACGGTCCCGCCTCGCGGGAAGTAATGAAAAACTGTTTTTT | CASSLRSRLAGSNEKLFF